A selection of T cell receptor beta chains follows, all from one sample in a study of cytomegalovirus exposure and HLA in healthy donors. Clones were read by immunoSEQ multiplex PCR, and TCRdb kept only the in-frame ones, dropping some. The sample consists of 100,000 to 150,000 clones, about 78% of them appearing once. The source material was PBMCs. The receptor set was obtained from a female donor in good health and CMV-seronegative. Both conserved end residues are part of each CDR3. The order of the fields is clone size, V gene, D gene, CDR3 protein. The D gene is left open where the match is weak. A clone size is listed for some rows: how often the clone was seen (once, few, many), or a class if it is expanded.

clone size: NA; V gene: TRBV2; D gene: NA; CDR3 protein: CASSDGFSGNTIYF
clone size: NA; V gene: TRBV5-4; D gene: TRBD1; CDR3 protein: CASSLWTGPSSTDTQYF
clone size: NA; V gene: TRBV4-2; D gene: NA; CDR3 protein: CASSRDTGKGYTF
clone size: NA; V gene: TRBV4-3; D gene: TRBD2; CDR3 protein: CASSRRPPSGSGTGELFF
clone size: NA; V gene: TRBV9; D gene: TRBD2; CDR3 protein: CASSVGNGREETQYF
clone size: NA; V gene: TRBV5-6; D gene: TRBD1; CDR3 protein: CASSLPGTDAGYTF
clone size: few; V gene: TRBV7-3; D gene: NA; CDR3 protein: CASSLTGSGSPLHF
clone size: NA; V gene: TRBV5-1; D gene: TRBD1; CDR3 protein: CASSFEGANQNIQYF
clone size: few; V gene: TRBV2; D gene: TRBD1; CDR3 protein: CASSGQGMGGYTF
clone size: once; V gene: TRBV19; D gene: TRBD2; CDR3 protein: CASSIRASGSSYNEQFF
clone size: once; V gene: TRBV4-1; D gene: TRBD2; CDR3 protein: CASSQDQLAGGSHYEQYF
clone size: NA; V gene: TRBV6-6; D gene: TRBD2; CDR3 protein: CASSWTSGSVDEQFF
clone size: NA; V gene: TRBV15; D gene: TRBD2; CDR3 protein: CATSREAGADEQYF
clone size: few; V gene: TRBV6-5; D gene: TRBD1; CDR3 protein: CASSRGTVEAFF
clone size: NA; V gene: TRBV5-6; D gene: NA; CDR3 protein: CASSPTQGETQYF
clone size: few; V gene: TRBV27; D gene: TRBD2; CDR3 protein: CASSPHRTSLNEQYF
clone size: NA; V gene: TRBV11-2; D gene: NA; CDR3 protein: CASRLNRDNSYEQYF
clone size: NA; V gene: TRBV7-6; D gene: TRBD2; CDR3 protein: CASSWTSGSSYNEQFF
clone size: few; V gene: TRBV4-3; D gene: TRBD2; CDR3 protein: CASSQDRLAAGSYEQYF
clone size: NA; V gene: TRBV5-1; D gene: NA; CDR3 protein: CASSLRGRNTEAFF
clone size: NA; V gene: TRBV28; D gene: NA; CDR3 protein: CASSLLASWQYF
clone size: few; V gene: TRBV28; D gene: TRBD1; CDR3 protein: CASSLARDSSGANVLTF
clone size: once; V gene: TRBV2; D gene: NA; CDR3 protein: CASSEGAGAYEQYF
clone size: few; V gene: TRBV4-3; D gene: TRBD1; CDR3 protein: CASSQDFMRGPGTEAFF